This is a list of T cell receptor beta chains from one sample in a study of technical replicates of blood from a few donors. The assay was immunoSEQ multiplex PCR, and TCRdb's table has in-frame clones only and misses some. The sample shows around 61,000 clones, 95% to 98% of them seen only once. The sample taken for sequencing was T cells isolated from PBMCs. The receptors derive from a human donor in good health. Both conserved end residues are part of each CDR3. D genes are given only for firm matches. The size entry is marked missing in some rows and otherwise reads once, few, many or a size class.

v_call	j_call	clone_size	d_call	cdr3_nt	cdr3_aa
TRBV29-1	TRBJ1-1	-	TRBD1	TGCAGCGTTGGTCACAGGGGGGACACTGAAGCTTTCTTT	CSVGHRGDTEAFF
TRBV7-6	TRBJ2-5	-	TRBD2	TGTGCCAGCAGCCCTCGGACTAGCGGGAGAACGGGGGAGACCCAGTACTTC	CASSPRTSGRTGETQYF
TRBV5-8	TRBJ1-2	-	TRBD1	TGTGCCAGCAGCCGACGAGGGGAACCCGGGACAGCCAACTATGGCTACACCTTC	CASSRRGEPGTANYGYTF
TRBV27	TRBJ1-2	-	TRBD1	TGTGCCAGCAGTTTTGCACCGACAGGGTGGGGTGGCTACACCTTC	CASSFAPTGWGGYTF
TRBV14	TRBJ1-2	-	-	TGTGCCAGCAGCCCGAACAGAGTGGGTGGCTACACCTTC	CASSPNRVGGYTF
TRBV4-1	TRBJ2-2	-	TRBD1	TGCGCCAGCGCACAGGGGCGAGGTAACACCGGGGAGCTGTTTTTT	CASAQGRGNTGELFF
TRBV18	TRBJ2-5	-	-	TGTGCCAGCTCACCAATTAATAAAGAGACCCAGTACTTC	CASSPINKETQYF
TRBV27	TRBJ1-5	-	-	TGTGCCAGCAGTCCCTCCGAGAGACTTAGCAATCAGCCCCAGCATTTT	CASSPSERLSNQPQHF
TRBV27	TRBJ1-2	-	-	TGTGCCAGCAGTCCCCGGGTGGCCCTTAACTATGGCTACACCTTC	CASSPRVALNYGYTF
TRBV30	TRBJ1-1	-	-	TGTGCCTGGAATAGCAATCCCTTGAACACTGAAGCTTTCTTT	CAWNSNPLNTEAFF
TRBV15	TRBJ1-2	-	TRBD1	TGTGCCACCAGCAGCGGGGGGACAGGGTATGACTATGGCTACACCTTC	CATSSGGTGYDYGYTF
TRBV10-2	TRBJ1-3	-	-	TGCGCCAGCAGTGTCCCAAAACAGGCCTACTCTGGAAACACCATATATTTT	CASSVPKQAYSGNTIYF
TRBV6-1	TRBJ1-1	-	-	TGTGCCAGCAGAATACGGAGGAACACTGAAGCTTTCTTT	CASRIRRNTEAFF
TRBV6-6	TRBJ1-1	once	TRBD1	TGTGCCAGCAGACCCGGGACAGTGAACACTGAAGCTTTCTTT	CASRPGTVNTEAFF
TRBV6-6	TRBJ2-5	-	-	TGTGCCAGCAGAACCGGACTGGGGAGGGGGGAGACCCAGTACTTC	CASRTGLGRGETQYF
TRBV11-2	TRBJ2-7	-	TRBD2	TGTGCCAGCAGCCCACCGGGACTAGCGGGAGGGCGGAAAGGCGAGCAGTACTTC	CASSPPGLAGGRKGEQYF
TRBV25-1	TRBJ2-7	once	-	TGTGCCAGCAGTGAGGAGGACAGCCCCTACGAGCAGTACTTC	CASSEEDSPYEQYF
TRBV5-1	TRBJ2-7	-	TRBD2	TGCGCCAGCAACCCGGGACTAGCGGAGTACGAGCAGTACTTC	CASNPGLAEYEQYF
TRBV5-4	TRBJ2-7	-	TRBD2	TGTGCCAGCAGCTCGGTAGCGGGGGAAGGGTCCGAGCAGTACTTC	CASSSVAGEGSEQYF
TRBV15	TRBJ1-5	-	-	TGTGCCACCAGCAGAGCGGGTGGGGGCGGTCAGCCCCAGCATTTT	CATSRAGGGGQPQHF
TRBV18	TRBJ2-2	-	-	TGTGCCAGCTCACCACTGGACTCTTTAACCACCGGGGAGCTGTTTTTT	CASSPLDSLTTGELFF
TRBV10-1	TRBJ2-5	-	-	TGCGCCAGCAGTGGGGGCCAGGACGGATTGCAAGAGACCCAGTACTTC	CASSGGQDGLQETQYF
TRBV7-2	TRBJ2-7	once	-	TGTGCCAGCAGCTATCGCGGCCCGGGCTACGAGCAGTACTTC	CASSYRGPGYEQYF
TRBV5-5	TRBJ1-1	-	-	TGTGCCAGCAGCTCCACACGGACAGTCATGAACACTGAAGCTTTCTTT	CASSSTRTVMNTEAFF
TRBV11-3	TRBJ2-7	-	TRBD1	TGTGCCAGCAGCGGACAGGGGTACGAGCAGTACTTC	CASSGQGYEQYF
TRBV7-3	TRBJ2-5	-	-	TGTGCCAGCAGCTTGATGGGGGCCGGTGAGACCCAGTACTTC	CASSLMGAGETQYF
TRBV25-1	TRBJ1-6	-	-	TGTGCCAGCACCGAGAGACAGTTTCGATCACCCCTCCACTTT	CASTERQFRSPLHF
TRBV28	TRBJ2-7	once	TRBD2	TGTGCCAGCAGTTCCGGGCGACTAGCGGGTAGTTACGAGCAGTACTTC	CASSSGRLAGSYEQYF
TRBV19	TRBJ2-7	-	-	TGTGCCAGTAGTATAGATGAGACAGCCTCCTACGAGCAGTACTTC	CASSIDETASYEQYF
TRBV2	TRBJ2-7	-	TRBD2	TGTGCCAGCAGTGTAGTTGGCGGGAGGGACGGATACGAGCAGTACTTC	CASSVVGGRDGYEQYF
TRBV4-1	TRBJ2-7	-	TRBD2	TGCGCCAGCAGCCAAGAGGGAGCGGGGCAATACGAGCAGTACTTC	CASSQEGAGQYEQYF
TRBV19	TRBJ1-2	-	TRBD1	TGTGCCAGTAGTAAGGGACAGGGGGATGGCTACACCTTC	CASSKGQGDGYTF
TRBV5-8	TRBJ2-7	-	-	TGTGCCAGCAGCTTGCTGGGAGAAGGCTACGAGCAGTACTTC	CASSLLGEGYEQYF
TRBV5-6	TRBJ2-1	-	-	TGTGCCAGCAGCTTGGATCAGGGAACGAATGAGCAGTTCTTC	CASSLDQGTNEQFF
TRBV30	TRBJ1-5	-	-	TGTGCCTGGAGTATTACAGGCCAGGGTCAGCCCCAGCATTTT	CAWSITGQGQPQHF
TRBV12-5	TRBJ2-3	-	TRBD2	TGTGCTAGTGGACGTAGCGGGGGGCGGGGCACAGATACGCAGTATTTT	CASGRSGGRGTDTQYF
TRBV5-4	TRBJ2-7	-	-	TGTGCCAGCAGGACGGACAGAGAAGGTGTCGAGCAGTACTTC	CASRTDREGVEQYF
TRBV4-2	TRBJ2-7	-	-	TGTGCCAGCAGCCAAGGGACTTCGGCCTACGAGCAGTACTTC	CASSQGTSAYEQYF
TRBV4-1	TRBJ2-7	few	-	TGCGCCAGCAGCCAAGCACTGTTTAGCTCCTACGAGCAGTACTTC	CASSQALFSSYEQYF
TRBV6-5	TRBJ1-1	-	-	TGTGCCAGCAGTTACTCCCGTGGAGAGGCTTTCGCGGCTTTCTTT	CASSYSRGEAFAAFF
TRBV5-1	TRBJ2-7	-	-	TGCGCCAGCAGCTTGTCTGTCCCCGGGGACTACGAGCAGTACTTC	CASSLSVPGDYEQYF
TRBV29-1	TRBJ1-2	-	-	TGCAGCGTTGATAGCGCTGGCTACACCTTC	CSVDSAGYTF
TRBV9	TRBJ1-6	-	-	TGTGCCAGCAGCGTAGCCGGTGTAAATTCACCCCTCCACTTT	CASSVAGVNSPLHF
TRBV10-3	TRBJ2-3	once	TRBD2	TGTGCCATCTCGGGACTAGCGGGTGATACGCAGTATTTT	CAISGLAGDTQYF
TRBV9	TRBJ1-1	once	TRBD1	TGTGCCAGCAGCGCCGTATCGGGACAGGGGAAGTCTGAAGCTTTCTTT	CASSAVSGQGKSEAFF
TRBV19	TRBJ1-1	-	-	TGTGCCAGTAGTATCTACAGCATTGGCGACACTGAAGCTTTCTTT	CASSIYSIGDTEAFF
TRBV12-5	TRBJ2-3	-	TRBD2	TGTGCTAGTGGTTTGGTGGCTAGCGGGGGAATAGATACGCAGTATTTT	CASGLVASGGIDTQYF
TRBV11-2	TRBJ2-1	-	-	TGTGCCAGCACCAGGACTCTCAGCTCCTACAATGAGCAGTTCTTC	CASTRTLSSYNEQFF
TRBV5-1	TRBJ1-3	-	-	TGCGCCAGCAGCCTAAACGGGGACTTCGGGAACACCATATATTTT	CASSLNGDFGNTIYF
TRBV5-1	TRBJ2-1	-	-	TGCGCCAGCAGCCGAGTTCTCTCCTACAATGAGCAGTTCTTC	CASSRVLSYNEQFF
TRBV10-3	TRBJ1-1	-	-	TGTGCCATCAGTGAGTCGCCCCTAAAGGAGGACGGGAACACTGAAGCTTTCTTT	CAISESPLKEDGNTEAFF
TRBV14	TRBJ2-7	-	TRBD2	TGTGCCAGCAGCCAAGACTTCAGGACTAGCGGGCCACCCTACGAGCAGTACTTC	CASSQDFRTSGPPYEQYF
TRBV28	TRBJ2-1	-	TRBD2	TGTGCCAGCAAACCGCCGGGACTAGCGGACAATGAGCAGTTCTTC	CASKPPGLADNEQFF